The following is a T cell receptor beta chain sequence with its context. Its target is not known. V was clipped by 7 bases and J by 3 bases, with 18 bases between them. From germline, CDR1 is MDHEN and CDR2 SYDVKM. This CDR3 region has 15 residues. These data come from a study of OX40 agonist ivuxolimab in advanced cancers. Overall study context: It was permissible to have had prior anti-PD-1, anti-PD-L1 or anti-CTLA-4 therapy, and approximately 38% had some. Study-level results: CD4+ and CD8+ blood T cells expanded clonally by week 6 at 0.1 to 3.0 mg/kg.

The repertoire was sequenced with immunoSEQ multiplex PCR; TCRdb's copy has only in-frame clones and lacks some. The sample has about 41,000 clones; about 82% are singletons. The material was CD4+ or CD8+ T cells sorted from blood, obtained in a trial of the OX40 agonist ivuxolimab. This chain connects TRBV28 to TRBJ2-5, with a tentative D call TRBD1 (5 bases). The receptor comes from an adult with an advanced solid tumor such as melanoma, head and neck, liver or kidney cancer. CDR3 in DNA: TGTGCCAGCACCTTTGACCTCGGACAAGAAGAGACCCAGTACTTC. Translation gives CASTFDLGQEETQYF.